This paragraph reports one TCR beta chain. Its binding antigen is unknown. Base qualities are not recorded, but no much larger clone differs from it by a single base. The sample's time point label, in plain terms: newly diagnosed GD, antithyroid drugs for less than 3 months. For both TCR sequencing and RNA sequencing, RNA was extracted from PBMCs using TRIzol. Graves' disease was diagnosed according to American Thyroid Association guidelines. Patients for the study were recruited at an endocrinology department in Xi'an, China. Each patient gave 7.5 to 10 milliliters of peripheral blood, collected in an EDTA anticoagulant tube. Ficoll Paque Plus density gradient separation was used to isolate PBMCs, and no further T cell sorting was performed. An Agilent 2100 Bioanalyzer and agarose gel were used to assess RNA quality, and a NanoDrop 2000 was used to measure RNA concentration. Cut back by 5 bases and 3 bases, the V and J ends lie 14 bases apart. CDR1 SGHVS and CDR2 FQNEAQ were looked up in the germline V gene. The CDR3 covers 15 residues, taking in both the cysteine and the phenylalanine. Only CDR3 DNA is held: 45 bases, read in frame from base 1.

The source of the sample is a study of regulatory T cells in long-lasting Graves disease listed by TCRdb under 2021. Looking at the study overall: In the newly diagnosed Graves' disease group, patients had been taking antithyroid drugs for less than 3 months. The study was conducted in China and was registered as a clinical trial. Peripheral blood TCR sequencing and RNA sequencing compared persistent Graves' disease patients with newly diagnosed Graves' disease patients. A total of around 35 samples underwent TCR sequencing: around 13 from persistent and about 20 from newly diagnosed Graves' disease patients.

Overall study outcomes, separate from this receptor: Persistent disease showed preferential use of TRBV28, TRBJ1-2 and TRBJ2-5, whereas newly diagnosed disease favored TRBV20-1 and TRBJ2-1. Persistent patients shared more public clonotypes among themselves (over 2,500) than newly diagnosed patients did (more than 950). Because the primary lesion, thyroid tissue, could not be accessed, the study looked at peripheral blood alone. The small sample size was acknowledged by the authors as a limitation that may reduce accuracy. Compared with newly diagnosed patients, patients with persistent Graves' disease had lower TCR Shannon entropy and fewer highly expanded clones, which suggests clonal expansion. Only the TCR beta chain was sequenced and analyzed.

Library preparation used multiplex PCR. Reads for this sample came from an Illumina HiSeq 4000. CDR3 regions were amplified by Arm-PCR with iRepertoire HTBI primers to construct TCR beta libraries. Gel purification was performed on PCR products prior to sequencing. The published analysis was carried out like this. Gene usage analysis of CDR3 amino acid clonotypes relied on the roughly 60 TRBV and 13 to 15 TRBJ segments identified across samples. COPE and FqMerger were used to merge filtered high-quality paired reads into contigs. Contigs were aligned with BLAST to IMGT TRBV, TRBD and TRBJ reference genes, and CDR3 was defined per IMGT. Clonotypes above 0.1% frequency were classified as highly expanded clones. Shannon entropy was used to measure repertoire diversity, and the Gini coefficient was used to measure V-J evenness. Clonotypes shared by more than one individual were considered public. TCRdb's own reprocessing of the public reads used fastp at Q25 and MiXCR and kept productive beta chains. Rows are combined by CDR3 protein, so each entry shows the most common genes and DNA. The authors' filters were not applied to this entry. The sample records 510,000 or so distinct CDR3 sequences, about 12% of which are singletons. The biggest ten clones account for approximately 9% of the sample.

These same data were also listed under a study on T cells in Graves' hyperthyroidism and ophthalmopathy. As described in the second report: Stable Graves' hyperthyroidism was defined as the absence of progression to ophthalmopathy over 18 months of follow-up. Hyperthyroidism patients were newly diagnosed, with disease duration under 2 months, and aged 18 to 65 years. The study excluded patients with uncontrolled infections, other autoimmune diseases, pregnancy or lactation. Clinical symptoms, serum thyroxine and TRAb, thyroid ultrasound, and orbital computed tomography formed the basis for the diagnoses. The first round of RT-PCR for the TCR CDR3 was performed with the HTBI primer set and the Qiagen OneStep RT-PCR kit. Most expanded thyroid clonotypes (frequency above 0.001) were also detected in blood, a finding suggesting that blood repertoires may reflect thyroid immune responses. Ophthalmopathy was separated from stable hyperthyroidism by a 13 V-J signature model, with about 86% sensitivity and roughly 84% specificity obtained in cross-validation and 80%/75% obtained in testing. In validation, the model predicted progression to ophthalmopathy a median of approximately 6.3 months before onset, with around 70% sensitivity and about 72% specificity. To identify TCR V-J signatures that set the groups apart, the researchers used a discovery cohort of 100 patients, made up of 40 to 45 with Graves' ophthalmopathy and about 55 with stable Graves' hyperthyroidism. Prospective prediction of ophthalmopathy was tested in an independent validation cohort consisting of 18 to 20 hyperthyroidism patients and around 16 patients who later progressed to ophthalmopathy. The 100 discovery patients were divided at random into training and test sets in a 7:3 ratio. The study also compared thyroid tissue and blood T-cell repertoires from about 6 Graves' hyperthyroidism patients. Following sampling, methimazole starting at 30 mg daily was given to hyperthyroidism patients, and high-dose intravenous methylprednisolone was given to ophthalmopathy patients. Libraries were constructed in a second round of multiplex PCR, after which size selection and purification were performed. Paired-end sequencing of the libraries was performed with 100 bp reads on an Illumina HiSeq2000. SOAPnuke was used to process the raw data, with reads discarded if the reads contained adapters or uncalled bases, had a mean Phred below 15, or lacked an exact constant-primer or identifier match. High-quality paired reads were merged with COPE v1.2.5, and unique nucleotide sequences were defined as clonotypes. Clonotypes were aligned to IMGT TRBV, TRBD and TRBJ reference segments using MiTCR v1.1. Analysis was restricted to V-J combinations with a frequency above 0.0001, which covered roughly 99% of repertoires. A TCS score was defined as the ratio between F50 (clonal expansion) and ExV (chaos), using BLOSUM62-based TCRdist between CDR3 peptides within each V-J. Welch's t-statistics and random forest reduced approximately 520 V-J features to 13, which were used in a naive Bayes classifier (R e1071). No statistical method was used to fix the sample size in advance, and group allocation was not hidden from the investigators. The paper reports TCR Vbeta CDR3 sequencing of about 140 peripheral blood samples: 43 ophthalmopathy, fewer than 80 hyperthyroidism and approximately 17 progressor patients.

The sequencing here drew on peripheral blood mononuclear cells (PBMCs), taken at new diagnosis, from a patient treated with antithyroid drugs. Recombination connected TRBV7-8 to TRBJ1-5, with TRBD1 as a weak D call on 5 bases. The sequence derives from a woman aged 25 to 39 with Graves disease. Donor details come from another sample of the same person, matched by shared clones. The nucleotide sequence reads as follows: TGTGCCAGCAGCCTTCTTGAGGGGATCAATCAGCCCCAGCATTTT. Translated, it reads CASSLLEGINQPQHF.